This paragraph reports one TCR beta chain. This entry belongs to a study of cytomegalovirus exposure and HLA in healthy donors. The CDR3 contains 15 residues. With 5 bases removed from V and 6 bases from J, the gap between germline ends came to 20 bases. CDR1 is MNHEY, CDR2 SVGAGI, per germline. Clones were sequenced by immunoSEQ multiplex PCR, and TCRdb holds only the in-frame ones, with some missing. Here the sample spans around 150,000 clones, approximately 82% being singletons. This clonotype was obtained from a man younger than 40 in good health and CMV-seropositive. The rearrangement joins TRBV6-5 to TRBJ2-7; weak D call: TRBD1 (7 bases). Sequencing was performed on PBMCs. In DNA form, the CDR3 reads TGTGCCAGCAGTAAAACCGGGACCAGGGGGGCCGAGCAGTACTTC. This codes for CASSKTGTRGAEQYF.